This TCR beta chain was found in a study of neurological immune-mediated disorders. This clonotype occurred many times. V shed 4 bases and J shed 4 bases, with 2 bases lying between them. CDR1 is LGHDT and CDR2 is YNNKEL in the germline V gene (reference sequence). This CDR3 comprises 11 residues. TCRdb re-called the 5' RACE reads with MiXCR, one entry per CDR3 protein. The top ten hold roughly 4.4% of the sample, which has roughly 55,000 distinct CDR3 sequences, 16% seen once. This chain uses TRBV3-1 with TRBJ2-1, with D unclear. The origin of this receptor is a man aged 55 to 70 in good health. Sequencing was done on a sample of PBMCs. The CDR3 region has the DNA TGTGCCAGCAGCCGGTACAATGAGCAGTTCTTC. It translates to CASSRYNEQFF.